This section outlines one T cell receptor (beta chain) sequence together with its context. It lacks a known antigen. Base qualities are missing; no much larger clone stands one base away. The germline V and J ends show losses of 5 bases and 8 bases respectively, and no gene match explains 18 bases of the junction. Per the germline V gene, SGHVS is the CDR1 and FQNEAQ is the CDR2. Inclusive of the bounding cysteine and phenylalanine, the CDR3 is 18 residues long. CDR3 DNA is the only sequence kept; it has 54 bases, read in frame from the first base. The sample comes from a study of blood T cell repertoires in COVID-19 (dated by TCRdb to about 2020). Some background on the complete study: Collaborator samples came from the United States, Italy and Spain and covered acute and convalescent phases of COVID-19. The prospective study material was composed of cDNA or gDNA derived from T cells, B-cell-depleted T cells, or PBMCs. Subjects who had been exposed to COVID-19, were actively infected with it, or had recovered from it provided the deeply sampled blood TCRbeta repertoires that made up the dataset. The repertoires were released in a freely available public database intended as a resource for research on the immune response to SARS-CoV-2. Samples were obtained from the ongoing ImmuneRACE study (first 160 participants) and from over 1,000 subjects provided by 6 global collaborators. A de-identified subject ID, COVID-19 status, age in years and sex were almost always included in the sample metadata. Where available, HLA class I and class II types were obtained from metadata supplied by the sample provider rather than from assay-based typing.

Each collaborating institution followed its own protocols to collect whole blood in K2EDTA tubes. For TCRbeta analysis, collaborators shipped samples in one of three forms: frozen whole blood, isolated PBMCs, or DNA extracted from either of those sample types. General conclusions and limits of the study: The quantity of clinical and demographic metadata differed by source and by participant and was supplied without curation.

TCRbeta CDR3 regions were amplified from genomic DNA using the immunoSEQ Assay, a bias-controlled multiplex PCR. The original pipeline was this. The number of nucleated cells in each sample was estimated by amplification of reference gene primers within the assay. Sequence reads were collapsed and filtered to measure the absolute abundance of every unique TCRbeta CDR3 rearrangement. For each sample, productive Simpson clonality was calculated as the square root of Simpson's diversity index across productive rearrangements. Entries here come from immuneACCESS through TCRdb and include only in-frame sequences with V and J called. Some clones fail to appear in such tables; in the studies checked, an unresolved V gene covers under half of the shortfall, and the cause of the remainder is unknown. V and J calls and clone size follow that table, whereas D and trimming were derived from the DNA. Here the sample has 55,000 to 90,000 clones; approximately 85% occur a single time. The ten largest clones take up roughly 32% of the sample.

Sequenced input: peripheral blood. The clonotype was recovered from an elderly woman with active or convalescent COVID-19. The chain is made from TRBV7-8 and TRBJ2-5; 12 bases in the junction line up with TRBD2. The nucleotides are TGTGCCAGCAGCCTCCGAATAACTAGCGGGGGGCCTTTTTACACCCAGTACTTC. It codes for CASSLRITSGGPFYTQYF.